This TCR beta chain was found in a study of T cells in Graves' hyperthyroidism and ophthalmopathy. Graves' hyperthyroidism is called stable when ophthalmopathy does not progress within 18 months. Clinical symptoms, serum thyroxine, TRAb, thyroid ultrasound and orbital computed tomography informed diagnoses. Amplified TCR beta CDR3 regions derived from RNA transcripts. A set of HTBI primers served as the primers for a first-round RT-PCR of the TCR CDR3. TCRdb passed the multiplex PCR reads through MiXCR, listing each CDR3 protein once. This sample carries more than 550,000 distinct CDR3 sequences, around 15% of them seen once, and the ten largest clones take about 16%. This clonotype was picked up many times. The germline V gene encodes CDR1 KGHSH and CDR2 LQKENI. Trimming removed 2 bases at V and 5 bases at J, with 13 bases between. This CDR3 spans 14 amino acids.

The sequencing input was blood. The TCR sequence derives from a man in his forties or fifties with Graves' hyperthyroidism. The rearrangement uses TRBV18 and TRBJ2-7; a weak D match, TRBD2 (6 bases). CDR3 residues: CASSPGWRDDEQYF. CDR3 sequence (DNA): TGTGCCAGCTCACCAGGTTGGAGGGACGACGAGCAGTACTTC.